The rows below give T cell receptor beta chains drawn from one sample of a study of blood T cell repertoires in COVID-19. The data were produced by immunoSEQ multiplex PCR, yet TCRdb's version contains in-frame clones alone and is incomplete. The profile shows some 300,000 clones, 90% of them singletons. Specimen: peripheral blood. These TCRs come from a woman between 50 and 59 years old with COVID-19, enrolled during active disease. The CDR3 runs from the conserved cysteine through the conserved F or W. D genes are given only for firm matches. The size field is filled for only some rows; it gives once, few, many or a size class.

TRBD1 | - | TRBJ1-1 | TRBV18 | CASSRRDTGGASEAFF | TGTGCCAGCTCACGTCGCGATACAGGGGGCGCTTCCGAAGCTTTCTTT
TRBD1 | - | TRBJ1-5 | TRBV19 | CASSMIWDRVLMSSNQPQHF | TGTGCCAGTAGTATGATATGGGACAGGGTTTTAATGTCTAGCAATCAGCCCCAGCATTTT
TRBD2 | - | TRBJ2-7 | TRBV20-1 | CSASSMSGSYEQYF | TGCAGTGCTAGTTCTATGAGCGGGAGTTACGAGCAGTACTTC
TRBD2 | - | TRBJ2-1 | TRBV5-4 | CASSLGGRSSYNEQFF | TGTGCCAGCAGCTTGGGCGGGAGATCCTCCTACAATGAGCAGTTCTTC
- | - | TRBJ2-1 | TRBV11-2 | CASRQGTEQFF | TGTGCCAGCAGACAAGGGACAGAGCAGTTCTTC
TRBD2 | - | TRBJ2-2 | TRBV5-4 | CASSLVGLSGELFF | TGTGCCAGCAGCTTGGTGGGACTAAGCGGGGAGCTGTTTTTT
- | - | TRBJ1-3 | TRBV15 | CATSRVLTDSGNTIYF | TGTGCCACCAGCAGAGTTCTAACAGACTCTGGAAACACCATATATTTT
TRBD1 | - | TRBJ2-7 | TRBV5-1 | CASSLAWDSPLTTYEQYF | TGCGCCAGCAGCTTGGCTTGGGACAGCCCTTTAACCACCTACGAGCAGTACTTC
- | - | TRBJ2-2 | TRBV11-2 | CASSLEMGSNTGELFF | TGTGCCAGCAGCTTAGAGATGGGGAGTAACACCGGGGAGCTGTTTTTT
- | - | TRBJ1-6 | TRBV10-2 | CASSEGGDNSPLHF | TGCGCCAGCAGTGAAGGGGGAGATAATTCACCCCTCCACTTT
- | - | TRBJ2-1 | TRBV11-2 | CASSSSGSKIYNEQFF | TGTGCCAGCAGCTCGTCGGGGTCAAAAATTTACAATGAGCAGTTCTTC
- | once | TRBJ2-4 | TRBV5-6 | CASSSTRGRDPKNIQYF | TGTGCCAGCAGCTCGACTAGGGGGCGCGACCCCAAAAACATTCAGTACTTC
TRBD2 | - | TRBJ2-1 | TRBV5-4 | CASSPPPRTSGSNEQFF | TGTGCCAGCAGCCCTCCCCCCCGGACTAGCGGGAGCAATGAGCAGTTCTTC
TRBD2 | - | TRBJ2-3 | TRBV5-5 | CASNSLWRELTDTQYF | TGTGCCAGCAACTCTTTATGGCGGGAGCTCACAGATACGCAGTATTTT
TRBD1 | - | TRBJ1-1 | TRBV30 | CAWSARDRANTEAFF | TGTGCCTGGAGTGCAAGGGACAGGGCGAACACTGAAGCTTTCTTT
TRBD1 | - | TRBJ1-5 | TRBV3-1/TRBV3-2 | CASSQAQGANNQPQHF | TGTGCCAGCAGCCAAGCTCAGGGGGCGAACAATCAGCCCCAGCATTTT
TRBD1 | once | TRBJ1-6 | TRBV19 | CASSITGARSPLHF | TGTGCCAGTAGTATAACAGGGGCCAGATCACCCCTCCACTTT
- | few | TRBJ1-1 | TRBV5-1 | CASSFSGYTEAFF | TGCGCCAGCAGCTTTTCAGGGTACACTGAAGCTTTCTTT
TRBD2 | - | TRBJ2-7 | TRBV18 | CASSTGTSGAYEQYF | TGTGCCAGCTCAACGGGGACTAGCGGGGCCTACGAGCAGTACTTC
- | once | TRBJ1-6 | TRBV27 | CASSFGVGNSPLHF | TGTGCCAGCAGTTTCGGGGTGGGAAATTCACCCCTCCACTTT
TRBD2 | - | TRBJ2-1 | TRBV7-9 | CASSLGASGRIDEQFF | TGTGCCAGCAGCTTAGGAGCTAGCGGGAGAATTGATGAGCAGTTCTTC
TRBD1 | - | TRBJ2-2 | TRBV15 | CATSRDRGQGNTGELFF | TGTGCCACCAGCAGAGATAGGGGACAGGGGAACACCGGGGAGCTGTTTTTT
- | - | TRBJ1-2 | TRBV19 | CASSMGGQGGYGYTF | TGTGCCAGTAGTATGGGCGGACAAGGGGGATATGGCTACACCTTC
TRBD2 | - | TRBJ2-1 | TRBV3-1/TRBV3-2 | CASSLRTSGSSGSYNEQFF | TGTGCCAGCAGCCTGAGGACTAGCGGGAGTTCCGGTTCCTACAATGAGCAGTTCTTC
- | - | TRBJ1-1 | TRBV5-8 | CASSLLQGNKWVNTEAFF | TGTGCCAGCAGCTTGCTACAGGGAAACAAGTGGGTGAACACTGAAGCTTTCTTT
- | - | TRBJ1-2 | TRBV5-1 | CASSSGTPNYGYTF | TGCGCCAGCAGCTCTGGGACACCTAACTATGGCTACACCTTC
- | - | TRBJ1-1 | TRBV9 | CASSVAGEGAEAFF | TGTGCCAGCAGCGTAGCGGGGGAGGGAGCTGAAGCTTTCTTT
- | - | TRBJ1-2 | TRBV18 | CASSPPLDTAPKGYTF | TGTGCCAGCTCACCACCGCTCGACACCGCCCCAAAGGGCTACACCTTC
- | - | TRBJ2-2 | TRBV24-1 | CATSDPRGQMNTGELFF | TGTGCCACCAGTGACCCGCGAGGACAGATGAACACCGGGGAGCTGTTTTTT
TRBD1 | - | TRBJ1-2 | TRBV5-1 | CASSLVTGGSWYGYTF | TGCGCCAGCAGCTTGGTTACAGGGGGATCGTGGTATGGCTACACCTTC
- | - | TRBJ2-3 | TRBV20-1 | CSASEQRYTDTQYF | TGCAGTGCTAGTGAGCAGCGGTACACAGATACGCAGTATTTT
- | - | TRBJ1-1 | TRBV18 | CASQEQGNTEAFF | TGTGCCAGCCAGGAACAGGGGAACACTGAAGCTTTCTTT
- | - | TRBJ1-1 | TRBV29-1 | CSVEGASGSTEAFF | TGCAGCGTTGAAGGGGCGTCGGGAAGCACTGAAGCTTTCTTT
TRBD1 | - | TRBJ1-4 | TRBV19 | CASSPGQVGDEKLFF | TGTGCCAGTAGCCCTGGACAGGTTGGTGATGAAAAACTGTTTTTT
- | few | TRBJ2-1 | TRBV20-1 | CSAASLNEQFF | TGCAGTGCCGCCTCTCTAAATGAGCAGTTCTTC